This T cell receptor beta chain was sequenced in a study of OX40 agonist ivuxolimab in advanced cancers. Study-level information: The patients got ivuxolimab, which is an agonistic anti-OX40 (CD134) antibody. Patient treatment consisted of intravenous ivuxolimab administration every 2 weeks at 0.01 to 10 mg/kg.

The table came from immunoSEQ multiplex PCR; TCRdb's copy has only in-frame clones and leaves some out. Here the sample spans 70,000 to 85,000 clones, approximately 90% being singletons. The CDR3 sequence is 15 residues long. Germline V CDR1 and CDR2: SGHTA, FQGTGA. V lost 2 bases, J lost 7 bases, and 14 bases lay in between. The chain links TRBV7-3 to TRBJ2-2, with a weak D call TRBD1 (6 bases). The specimen comprised CD4+ or CD8+ T cells sorted from blood, sampled in a trial of the OX40 agonist ivuxolimab. The TCR was taken from an adult with an advanced solid tumor such as melanoma, head and neck, liver or kidney cancer. The CDR3 reads CASSLEFPGDGELFF. CDR3 DNA sequence: TGTGCCAGCAGCTTAGAATTCCCAGGGGACGGGGAGCTGTTTTTT. The full variable domain, in which reference TRBV7-3 and TRBJ2-2 provide the parts outside the CDR3, is GAGVSQTPSNKVTEKGKYVELRCDPISGHTALYWYRQSLGQGPEFLIYFQGTGAADDSGLPNDRFFAVRPEGSVSTLKIQRTERGDSAVYLCASSLEFPGDGELFFGEGSRLTVL.